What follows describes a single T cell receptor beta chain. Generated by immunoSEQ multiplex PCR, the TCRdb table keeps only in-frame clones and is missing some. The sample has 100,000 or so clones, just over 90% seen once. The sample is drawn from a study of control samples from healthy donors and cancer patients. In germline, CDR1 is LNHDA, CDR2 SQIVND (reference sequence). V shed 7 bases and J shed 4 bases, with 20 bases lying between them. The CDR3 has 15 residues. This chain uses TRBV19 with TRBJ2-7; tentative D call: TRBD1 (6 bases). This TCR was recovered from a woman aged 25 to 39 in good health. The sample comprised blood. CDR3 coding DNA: TGTGCCAGTACTTCATCACAGGGCAGAGAATACGAGCAGTACTTC. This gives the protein CASTSSQGREYEQYF.